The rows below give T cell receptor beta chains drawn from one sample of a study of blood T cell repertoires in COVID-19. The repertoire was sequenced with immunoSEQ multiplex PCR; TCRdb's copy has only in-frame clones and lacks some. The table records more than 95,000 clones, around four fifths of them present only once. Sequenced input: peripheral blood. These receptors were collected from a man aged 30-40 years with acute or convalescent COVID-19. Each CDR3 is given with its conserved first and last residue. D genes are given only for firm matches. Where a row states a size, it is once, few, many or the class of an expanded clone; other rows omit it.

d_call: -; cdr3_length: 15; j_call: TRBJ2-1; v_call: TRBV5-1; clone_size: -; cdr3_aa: CASSLDGGAYNEQFF; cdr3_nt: TGCGCCAGCAGCTTGGATGGCGGGGCCTACAATGAGCAGTTCTTC
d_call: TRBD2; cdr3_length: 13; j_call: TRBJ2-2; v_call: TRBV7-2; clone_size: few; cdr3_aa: CASSLAGSGGLFF; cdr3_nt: TGTGCCAGCAGCTTAGCGGGGTCGGGGGGGCTGTTTTTT
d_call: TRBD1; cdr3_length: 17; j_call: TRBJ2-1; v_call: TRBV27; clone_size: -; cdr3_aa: CASSLYAGGQGYNEQFF; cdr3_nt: TGTGCCAGCAGTTTATACGCGGGGGGACAGGGGTACAATGAGCAGTTCTTC
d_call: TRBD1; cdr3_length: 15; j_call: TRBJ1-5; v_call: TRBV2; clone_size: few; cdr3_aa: CASSESTGGGEPQHF; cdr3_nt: TGTGCCAGCAGTGAATCGACAGGGGGCGGTGAGCCCCAGCATTTT
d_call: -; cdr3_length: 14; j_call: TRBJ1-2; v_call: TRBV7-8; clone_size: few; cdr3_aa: CASSPSAGWSGYTF; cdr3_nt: TGTGCCAGCAGCCCCTCGGCGGGGTGGAGTGGCTACACCTTC
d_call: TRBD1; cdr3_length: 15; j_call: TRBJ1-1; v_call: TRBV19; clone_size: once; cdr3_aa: CASSISTGGITEAFF; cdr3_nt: TGTGCCAGTAGTATTAGCACAGGGGGGATCACTGAAGCTTTCTTT
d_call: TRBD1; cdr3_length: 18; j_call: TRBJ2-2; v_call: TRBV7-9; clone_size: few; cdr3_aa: CASMGVAKGQSNTGELFF; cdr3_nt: TGTGCCAGCATGGGGGTAGCTAAGGGACAGTCGAACACCGGGGAGCTGTTTTTT
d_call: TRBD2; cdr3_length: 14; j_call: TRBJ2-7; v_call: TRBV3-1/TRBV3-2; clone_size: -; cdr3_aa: CASTALAGAVEQYF; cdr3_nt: TGTGCCAGCACCGCGCTAGCGGGGGCAGTCGAGCAGTACTTC
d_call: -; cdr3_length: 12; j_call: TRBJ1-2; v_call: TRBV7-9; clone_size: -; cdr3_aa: CASSSEDYGYTF; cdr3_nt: TGTGCCAGCAGCTCGGAGGACTATGGCTACACCTTC
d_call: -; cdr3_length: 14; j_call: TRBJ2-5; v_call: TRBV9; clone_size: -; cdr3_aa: CASSVGGGVETQYF; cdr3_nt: TGTGCCAGCAGCGTAGGAGGGGGTGTTGAGACCCAGTACTTC
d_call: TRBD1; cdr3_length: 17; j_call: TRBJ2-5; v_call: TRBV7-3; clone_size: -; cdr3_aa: CASSSPATGLGQETQYF; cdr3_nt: TGTGCCAGCAGCTCCCCCGCGACAGGGTTGGGCCAAGAGACCCAGTACTTC
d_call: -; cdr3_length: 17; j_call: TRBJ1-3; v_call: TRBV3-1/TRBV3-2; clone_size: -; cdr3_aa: CASSLHGGGGRVNTIYF; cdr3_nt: TGTGCCAGCAGCCTCCACGGAGGGGGGGGGCGTGTTAACACCATATATTTT
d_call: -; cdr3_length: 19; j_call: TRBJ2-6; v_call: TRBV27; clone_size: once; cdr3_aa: CASSQSLWGDGAGANVLTF; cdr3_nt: TGTGCCAGCAGTCAATCCCTGTGGGGAGACGGGGCTGGGGCCAACGTCCTGACTTTC
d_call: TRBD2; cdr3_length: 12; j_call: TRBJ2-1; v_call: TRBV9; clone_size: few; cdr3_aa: CASSVVAGEQFF; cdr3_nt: TGTGCCAGCAGCGTAGTAGCGGGGGAGCAGTTCTTC
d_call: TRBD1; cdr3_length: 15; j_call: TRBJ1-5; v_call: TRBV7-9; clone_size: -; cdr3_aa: CASSSTGVWDQPQHF; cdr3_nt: TGTGCCAGCAGCAGTACAGGGGTTTGGGATCAGCCCCAGCATTTT
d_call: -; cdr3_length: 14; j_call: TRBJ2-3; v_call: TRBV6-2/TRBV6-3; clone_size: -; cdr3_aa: CASSYSSGTDTQYF; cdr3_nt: TGTGCCAGCAGTTACTCGTCCGGCACAGATACGCAGTATTTT
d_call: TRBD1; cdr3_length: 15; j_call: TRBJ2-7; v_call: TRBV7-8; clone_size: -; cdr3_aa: CASSSTRTGGDEQYF; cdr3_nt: TGTGCCAGCAGCTCGACGAGGACAGGGGGCGACGAGCAGTACTTC
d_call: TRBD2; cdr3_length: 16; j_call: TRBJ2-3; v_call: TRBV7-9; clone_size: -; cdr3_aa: CASSFYSGGPTDTQYF; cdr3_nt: TGTGCCAGCAGCTTTTATAGCGGGGGGCCCACAGATACGCAGTATTTT
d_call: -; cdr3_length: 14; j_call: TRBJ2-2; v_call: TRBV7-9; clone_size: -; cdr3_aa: CASRDTSSTGELFF; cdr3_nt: TGTGCCAGCAGAGATACTAGCTCAACCGGGGAGCTGTTTTTT
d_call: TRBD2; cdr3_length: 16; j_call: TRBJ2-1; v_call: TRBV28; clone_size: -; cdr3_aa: CASSLGLAGSYNEQFF; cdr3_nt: TGTGCCAGCAGTTTAGGGCTAGCGGGCTCCTACAATGAGCAGTTCTTC
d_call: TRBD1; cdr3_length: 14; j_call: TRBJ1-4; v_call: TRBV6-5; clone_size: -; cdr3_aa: CASSYGQGIEKLFF; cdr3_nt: TGTGCCAGCAGTTATGGACAGGGGATTGAAAAACTGTTTTTT
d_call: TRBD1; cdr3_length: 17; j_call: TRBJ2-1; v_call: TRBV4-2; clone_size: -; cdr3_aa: CASSQADRDRGFNEQFF; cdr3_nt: TGTGCCAGCAGCCAAGCGGACAGGGACAGGGGATTCAATGAGCAGTTCTTC
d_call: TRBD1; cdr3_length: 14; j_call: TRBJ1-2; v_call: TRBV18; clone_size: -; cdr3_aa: CASSEGAQDYGYTF; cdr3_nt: TGTGCCAGCTCAGAGGGGGCGCAGGACTATGGCTACACCTTC
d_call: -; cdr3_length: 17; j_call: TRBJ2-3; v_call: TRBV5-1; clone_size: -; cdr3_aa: CASSLGPRGGRADTQYF; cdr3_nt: TGCGCCAGCAGCTTGGGACCCCGAGGGGGGAGGGCAGATACGCAGTATTTT
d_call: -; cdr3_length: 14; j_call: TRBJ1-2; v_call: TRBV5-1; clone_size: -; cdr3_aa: CASSLVQGSDGYTF; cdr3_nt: TGCGCCAGCAGCTTGGTTCAGGGGAGTGATGGCTACACCTTC
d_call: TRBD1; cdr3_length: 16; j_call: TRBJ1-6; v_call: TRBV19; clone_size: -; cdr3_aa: CASSIDVTGGGSPLHF; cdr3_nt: TGTGCCAGTAGTATAGATGTAACAGGGGGTGGTTCACCCCTCCACTTT
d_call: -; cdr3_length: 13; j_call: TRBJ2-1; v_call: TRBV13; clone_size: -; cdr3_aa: CASSSQPEAGQFF; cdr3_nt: TGTGCCAGCAGCTCCCAGCCGGAAGCGGGGCAGTTCTTC
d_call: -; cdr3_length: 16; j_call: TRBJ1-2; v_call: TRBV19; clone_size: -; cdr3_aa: CASSIGPDRTNYGYTF; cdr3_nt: TGTGCCAGTAGTATTGGTCCCGACAGGACTAACTATGGCTACACCTTC
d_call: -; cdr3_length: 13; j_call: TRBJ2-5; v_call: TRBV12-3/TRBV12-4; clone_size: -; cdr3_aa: CASSLGQGKTQYF; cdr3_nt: TGTGCCAGCAGTTTAGGGCAGGGTAAGACCCAGTACTTC
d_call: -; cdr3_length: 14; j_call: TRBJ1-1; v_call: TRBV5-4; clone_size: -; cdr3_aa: CASSFKGGSTEAFF; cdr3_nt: TGTGCCAGCAGCTTTAAAGGGGGAAGCACTGAAGCTTTCTTT
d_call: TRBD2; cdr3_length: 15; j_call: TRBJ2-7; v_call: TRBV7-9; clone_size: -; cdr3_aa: CASSLGTSGPYEQYF; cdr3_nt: TGTGCCAGCAGCTTAGGGACTAGCGGACCCTACGAGCAGTACTTC
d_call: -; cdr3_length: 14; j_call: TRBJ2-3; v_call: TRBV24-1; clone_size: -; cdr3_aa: CATSDPRSTDTQYF; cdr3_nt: TGTGCCACCAGTGATCCCAGGAGCACAGATACGCAGTATTTT
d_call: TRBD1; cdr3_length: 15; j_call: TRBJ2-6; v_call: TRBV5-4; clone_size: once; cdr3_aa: CASSSAGTGAHVLTF; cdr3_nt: TGTGCCAGCAGCTCTGCCGGGACAGGAGCCCACGTCCTGACTTTC
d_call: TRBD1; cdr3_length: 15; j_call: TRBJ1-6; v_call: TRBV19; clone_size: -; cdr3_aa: CASNSDRAESSPLHF; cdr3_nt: TGTGCCAGTAATTCGGACAGGGCAGAGAGTTCACCCCTCCACTTT
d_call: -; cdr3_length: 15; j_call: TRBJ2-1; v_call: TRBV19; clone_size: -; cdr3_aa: CASSTGTFAGNEQFF; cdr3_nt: TGTGCCAGTAGTACCGGGACTTTTGCAGGCAATGAGCAGTTCTTC
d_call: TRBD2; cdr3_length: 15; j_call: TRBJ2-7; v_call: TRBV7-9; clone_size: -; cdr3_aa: CASSPGLADPKEQYF; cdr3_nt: TGTGCCAGCAGCCCGGGACTAGCGGACCCTAAGGAGCAGTACTTC
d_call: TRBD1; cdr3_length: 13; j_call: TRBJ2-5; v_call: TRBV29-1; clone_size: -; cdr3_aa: CSIQKGAGETQYF; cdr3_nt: TGCAGCATCCAGAAGGGGGCCGGGGAGACCCAGTACTTC
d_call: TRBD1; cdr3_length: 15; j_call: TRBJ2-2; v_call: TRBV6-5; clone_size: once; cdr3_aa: CASSYTNRGAGELFF; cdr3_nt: TGTGCCAGCAGTTACACGAACAGGGGGGCCGGGGAGCTGTTTTTT
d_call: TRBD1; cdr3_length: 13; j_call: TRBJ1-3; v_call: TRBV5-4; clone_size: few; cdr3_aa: CASSMGQQNTIYF; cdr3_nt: TGTGCCAGCAGCATGGGACAGCAAAACACCATATATTTT
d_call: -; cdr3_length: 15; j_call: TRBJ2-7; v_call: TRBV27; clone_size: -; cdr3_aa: CASSPSWRARYEQYF; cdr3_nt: TGTGCCAGCAGTCCCTCGTGGCGGGCTAGATACGAGCAGTACTTC
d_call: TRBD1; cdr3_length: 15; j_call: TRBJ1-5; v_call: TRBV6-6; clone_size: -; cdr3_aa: CASREYRGDNQPQHF; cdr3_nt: TGTGCCAGCAGGGAGTACAGGGGGGACAATCAGCCCCAGCATTTT
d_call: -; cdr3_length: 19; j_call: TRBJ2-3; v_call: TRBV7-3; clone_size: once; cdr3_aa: CASSSTPTQGGPSTDTQYF; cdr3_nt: TGTGCCAGCAGCTCTACCCCCACGCAGGGGGGCCCTAGCACAGATACGCAGTATTTT
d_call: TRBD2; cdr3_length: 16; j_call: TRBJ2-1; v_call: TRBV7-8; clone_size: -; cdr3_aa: CASSLGGGISYNEQFF; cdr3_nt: TGTGCCAGCAGCTTAGGGGGGGGAATCTCCTACAATGAGCAGTTCTTC
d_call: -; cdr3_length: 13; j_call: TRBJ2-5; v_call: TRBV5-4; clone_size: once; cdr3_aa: CASSLGEQETQYF; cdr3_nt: TGTGCCAGCAGCTTGGGGGAGCAAGAGACCCAGTACTTC
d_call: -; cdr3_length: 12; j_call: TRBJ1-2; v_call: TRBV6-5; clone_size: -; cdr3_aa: CASSRGRYGYTF; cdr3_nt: TGTGCCAGCAGCCGAGGTAGATATGGCTACACCTTC
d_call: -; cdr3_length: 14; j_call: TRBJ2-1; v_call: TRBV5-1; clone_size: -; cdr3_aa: CASSDGTLGNEQFF; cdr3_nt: TGCGCCAGCAGCGACGGGACTCTAGGGAATGAGCAGTTCTTC
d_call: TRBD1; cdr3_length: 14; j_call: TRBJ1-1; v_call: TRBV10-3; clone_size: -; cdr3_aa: CAIRDRARDTEAFF; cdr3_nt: TGTGCCATCAGGGACAGGGCTAGGGACACTGAAGCTTTCTTT
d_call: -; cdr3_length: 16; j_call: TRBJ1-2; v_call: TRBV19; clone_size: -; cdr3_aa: CASTLLLGTPNYGYTF; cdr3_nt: TGTGCCAGTACCCTGCTATTGGGGACACCCAACTATGGCTACACCTTC
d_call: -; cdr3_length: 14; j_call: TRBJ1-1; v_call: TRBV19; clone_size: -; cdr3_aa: CASSWARGNTEAFF; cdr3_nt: TGTGCCAGTAGTTGGGCCAGGGGGAACACTGAAGCTTTCTTT
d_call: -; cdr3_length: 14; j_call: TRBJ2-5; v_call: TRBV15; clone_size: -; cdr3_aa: CAISKRSAQETQYF; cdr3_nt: TGTGCCATCTCCAAGCGGAGTGCTCAAGAGACCCAGTACTTC
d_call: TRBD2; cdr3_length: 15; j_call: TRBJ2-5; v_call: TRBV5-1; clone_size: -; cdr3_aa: CASSGSGGPQETQYF; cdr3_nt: TGCGCCAGCAGCGGCAGCGGGGGACCCCAAGAGACCCAGTACTTC
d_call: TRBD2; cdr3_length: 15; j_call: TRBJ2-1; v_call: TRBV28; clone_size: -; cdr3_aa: CASRTGTSSYNEQFF; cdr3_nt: TGTGCCAGCAGAACCGGGACTAGCTCCTACAATGAGCAGTTCTTC
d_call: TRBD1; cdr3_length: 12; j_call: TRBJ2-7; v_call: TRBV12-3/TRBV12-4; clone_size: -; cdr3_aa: CAVGTGHNEQYF; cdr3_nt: TGTGCCGTGGGGACAGGGCACAACGAGCAGTACTTC
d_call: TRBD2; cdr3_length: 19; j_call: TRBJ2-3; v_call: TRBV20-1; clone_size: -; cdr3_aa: CSASGGGREEIPSTDTQYF; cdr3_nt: TGCAGTGCTAGTGGGGGCGGGAGGGAGGAGATTCCTAGCACAGATACGCAGTATTTT